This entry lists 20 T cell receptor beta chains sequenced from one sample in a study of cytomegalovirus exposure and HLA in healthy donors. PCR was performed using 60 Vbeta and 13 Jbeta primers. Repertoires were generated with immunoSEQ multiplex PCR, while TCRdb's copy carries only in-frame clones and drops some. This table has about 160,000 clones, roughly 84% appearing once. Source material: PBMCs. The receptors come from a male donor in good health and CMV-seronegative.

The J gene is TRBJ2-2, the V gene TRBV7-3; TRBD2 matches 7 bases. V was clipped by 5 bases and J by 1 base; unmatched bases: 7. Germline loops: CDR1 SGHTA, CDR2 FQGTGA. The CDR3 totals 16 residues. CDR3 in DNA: TGTGCCAGCAGCCCTCTGAGCGGGGTGAACACCGGGGAGCTGTTTTTT. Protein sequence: CASSPLSGVNTGELFF. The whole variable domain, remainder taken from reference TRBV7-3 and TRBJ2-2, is GAGVSQTPSNKVTEKGKYVELRCDPISGHTALYWYRQSLGQGPEFLIYFQGTGAADDSGLPNDRFFAVRPEGSVSTLKIQRTERGDSAVYLCASSPLSGVNTGELFFGEGSRLTVL.

CDR3 sequence reads: CASSLTSGENTGELFF. The CDR3 bases are TGTGCCAGCAGCTTGACTAGCGGGGAGAACACCGGGGAGCTGTTTTTT. J is TRBJ2-2 and V is TRBV9; 11 nucleotides line up with TRBD2. Germline CDR1 reads SGDLS; CDR2 reads YYNGEE. This CDR3 spans 16 amino acids. Losses at the gene ends were 4 bases for V and 1 base for J; bases not matched to a gene: 3.

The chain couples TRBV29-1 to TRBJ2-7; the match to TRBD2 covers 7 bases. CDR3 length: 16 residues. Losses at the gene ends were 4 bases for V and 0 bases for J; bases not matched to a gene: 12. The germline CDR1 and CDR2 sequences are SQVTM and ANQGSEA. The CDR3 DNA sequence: TGCAGCGTTGTAGGCCGCGGGGGACTATTCTCCTACGAGCAGTACTTC. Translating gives CSVVGRGGLFSYEQYF.

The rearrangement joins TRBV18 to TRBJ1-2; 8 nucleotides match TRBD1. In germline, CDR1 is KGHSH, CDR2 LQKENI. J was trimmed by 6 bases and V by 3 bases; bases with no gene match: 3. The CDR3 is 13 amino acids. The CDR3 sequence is CASSPTGEDGYTF. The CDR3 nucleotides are TGTGCCAGCTCACCGACAGGGGAGGATGGCTACACCTTC.

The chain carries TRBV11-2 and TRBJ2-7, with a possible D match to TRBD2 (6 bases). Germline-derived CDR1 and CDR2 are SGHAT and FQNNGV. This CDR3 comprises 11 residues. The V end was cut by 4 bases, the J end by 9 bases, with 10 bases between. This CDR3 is CASSSRGWQYF. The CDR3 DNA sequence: TGTGCCAGCAGCTCCCGGGGGTGGCAGTACTTC.

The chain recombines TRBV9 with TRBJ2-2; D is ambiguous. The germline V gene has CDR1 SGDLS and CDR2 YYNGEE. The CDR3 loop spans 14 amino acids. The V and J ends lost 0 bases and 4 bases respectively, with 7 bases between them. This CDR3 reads CASSVDPSTGELFF. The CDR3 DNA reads TGTGCCAGCAGCGTAGACCCGAGCACCGGGGAGCTGTTTTTT.

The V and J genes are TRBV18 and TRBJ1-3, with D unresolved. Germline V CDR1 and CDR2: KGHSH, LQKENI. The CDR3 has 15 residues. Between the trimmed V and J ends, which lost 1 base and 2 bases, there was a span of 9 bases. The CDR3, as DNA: TGTGCCAGCTCACCACGAAGTGAGGCTGGAAACACCATATATTTT. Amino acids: CASSPRSEAGNTIYF.

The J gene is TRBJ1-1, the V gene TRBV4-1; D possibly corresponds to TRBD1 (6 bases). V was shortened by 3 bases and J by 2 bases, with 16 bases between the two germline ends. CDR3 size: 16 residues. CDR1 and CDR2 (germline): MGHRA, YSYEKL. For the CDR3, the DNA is TGCGCCAGCAGCCAGTTGCCAGGGGTCGTAAACACTGAAGCTTTCTTT. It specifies CASSQLPGVVNTEAFF.

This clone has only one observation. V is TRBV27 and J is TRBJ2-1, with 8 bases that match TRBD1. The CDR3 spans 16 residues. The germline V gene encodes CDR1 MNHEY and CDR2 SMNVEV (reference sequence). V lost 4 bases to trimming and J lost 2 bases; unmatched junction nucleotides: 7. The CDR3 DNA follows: TGTGCCAGCAGTTACACGGTGGACAGGGCCTACAATGAGCAGTTCTTC. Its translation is CASSYTVDRAYNEQFF.

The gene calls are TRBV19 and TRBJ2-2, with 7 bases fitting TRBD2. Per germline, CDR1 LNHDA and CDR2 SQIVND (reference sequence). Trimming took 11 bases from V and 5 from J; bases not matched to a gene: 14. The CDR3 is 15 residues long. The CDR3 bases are TGTGCCGTGGGGAGGGAGAGGAAGGGGACCGGGGAGCTGTTTTTT. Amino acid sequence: CAVGRERKGTGELFF.

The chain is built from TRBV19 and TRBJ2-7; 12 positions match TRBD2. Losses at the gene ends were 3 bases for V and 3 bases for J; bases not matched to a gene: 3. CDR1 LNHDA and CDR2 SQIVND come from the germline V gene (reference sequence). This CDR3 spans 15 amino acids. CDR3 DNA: TGTGCCAGTAGTATGACTAGCGGGGGACTCTACGAGCAGTACTTC. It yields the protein CASSMTSGGLYEQYF.

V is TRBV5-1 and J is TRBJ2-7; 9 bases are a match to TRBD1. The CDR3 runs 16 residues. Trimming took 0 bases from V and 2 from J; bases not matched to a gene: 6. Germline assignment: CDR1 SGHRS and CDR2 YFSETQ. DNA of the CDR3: TGCGCCAGCAGCTTGGGTGGCGGACAGGGGCCCTACGAGCAGTACTTC. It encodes CASSLGGGQGPYEQYF.

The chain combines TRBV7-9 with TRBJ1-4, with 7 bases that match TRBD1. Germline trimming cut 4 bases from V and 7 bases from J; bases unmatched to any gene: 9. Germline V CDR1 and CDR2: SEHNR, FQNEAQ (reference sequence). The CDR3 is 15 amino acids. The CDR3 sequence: CASSSQGTVGEKLFF. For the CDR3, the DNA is TGTGCCAGCAGCTCGCAGGGGACAGTGGGTGAAAAACTGTTTTTT. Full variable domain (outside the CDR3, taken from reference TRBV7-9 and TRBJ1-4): DTGVSQNPRHKITKRGQNVTFRCDPISEHNRLYWYRQTLGQGPEFLTYFQNEAQLEKSRLLSDRFSAERPKGSFSTLEIQRTEQGDSAMYLCASSSQGTVGEKLFFGSGTQLSVL.

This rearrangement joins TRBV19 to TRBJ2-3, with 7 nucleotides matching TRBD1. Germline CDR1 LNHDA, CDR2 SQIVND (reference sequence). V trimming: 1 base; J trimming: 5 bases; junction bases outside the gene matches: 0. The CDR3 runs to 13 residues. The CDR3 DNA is TGTGCCAGTAGTATAGGGACAGGAGATACGCAGTATTTT. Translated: CASSIGTGDTQYF.

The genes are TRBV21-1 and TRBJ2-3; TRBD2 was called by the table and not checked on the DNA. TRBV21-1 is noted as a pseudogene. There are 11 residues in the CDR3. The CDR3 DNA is TGTGCCAGCCGTTTCACAGATACGCAGTATTTT. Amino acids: CASRFTDTQYF.

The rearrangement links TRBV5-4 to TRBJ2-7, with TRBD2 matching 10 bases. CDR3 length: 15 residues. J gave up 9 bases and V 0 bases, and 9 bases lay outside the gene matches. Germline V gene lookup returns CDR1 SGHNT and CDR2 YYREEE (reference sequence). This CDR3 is CASSLGGSGGEAQYF. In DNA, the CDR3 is TGTGCCAGCAGCTTGGGAGGCAGCGGGGGGGAGGCGCAGTACTTC.

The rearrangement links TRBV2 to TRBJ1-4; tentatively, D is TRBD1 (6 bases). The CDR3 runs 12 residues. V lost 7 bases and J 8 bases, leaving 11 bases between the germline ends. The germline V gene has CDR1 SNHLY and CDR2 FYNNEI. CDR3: CASTRGGEKLFF. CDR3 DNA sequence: TGTGCCAGCACCAGGGGTGGCGAAAAACTGTTTTTT. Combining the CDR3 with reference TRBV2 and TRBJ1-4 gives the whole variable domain EPEVTQTPSHQVTQMGQEVILRCVPISNHLYFYWYRQILGQKVEFLVSFYNNEISEKSEIFDDQFSVERPDGSNFTLKIRSTKLEDSAMYFCASTRGGEKLFFGSGTQLSVL.

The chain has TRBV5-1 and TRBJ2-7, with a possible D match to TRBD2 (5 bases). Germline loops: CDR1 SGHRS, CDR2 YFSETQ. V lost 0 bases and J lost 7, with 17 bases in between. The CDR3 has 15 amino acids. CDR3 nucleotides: TGCGCCAGCAGCTTGGGGGCGACTACGCCTGGTGAGCAGTACTTC. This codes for CASSLGATTPGEQYF. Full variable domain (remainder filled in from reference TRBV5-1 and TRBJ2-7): KAGVTQTPRYLIKTRGQQVTLSCSPISGHRSVSWYQQTPGQGLQFLFEYFSETQRNKGNFPGRFSGRQFSNSRSEMNVSTLELGDSALYLCASSLGATTPGEQYFGPGTRLTVT.

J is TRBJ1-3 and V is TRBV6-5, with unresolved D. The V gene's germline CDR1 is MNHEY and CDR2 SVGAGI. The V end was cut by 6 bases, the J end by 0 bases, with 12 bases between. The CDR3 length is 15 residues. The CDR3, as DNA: TGTGCCAGCAGCTCGACATATAGCTCTGGAAACACCATATATTTT. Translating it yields CASSSTYSSGNTIYF.

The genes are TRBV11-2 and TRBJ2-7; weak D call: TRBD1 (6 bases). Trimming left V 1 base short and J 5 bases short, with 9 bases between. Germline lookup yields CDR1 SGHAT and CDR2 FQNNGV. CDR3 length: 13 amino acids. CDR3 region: CASSLAGVHEQYF. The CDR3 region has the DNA TGTGCCAGCAGCTTAGCAGGGGTCCACGAGCAGTACTTC.